A selection of T cell receptor beta chains follows, all from one sample in a study of radiotherapy plus CTLA-4 blockade in lung cancer. Assay used: immunoSEQ multiplex PCR; TCRdb lists only in-frame clones, some missing. The table lists some 38,000 clones, over 65% of them singletons. The source was peripheral blood, collected from a patient treated with radiotherapy plus ipilimumab. These receptors were taken from a human donor with non-small cell lung cancer who had stable disease on radiotherapy plus ipilimumab. CDR3s include the opening cysteine and the closing phenylalanine or tryptophan. A D gene is named only where the DNA matches it firmly. Not every row has a clone size; where given, it reads once, few, many or a size class.

d_call | clone_size | j_call | v_call | cdr3_aa | cdr3_nt
TRBD2 | - | TRBJ2-1 | TRBV9 | CASSVGARGVPYNEQFF | TGTGCCAGCAGCGTAGGGGCCCGGGGGGTCCCCTACAATGAGCAGTTCTTC
- | once | TRBJ1-1 | TRBV19 | CATIPPGRMNTEAFF | TGTGCCACTATTCCACCAGGCCGGATGAACACTGAAGCTTTCTTT
TRBD2 | - | TRBJ2-3 | TRBV11-2 | CASSSRRGGGSTDTQYF | TGTGCCAGCAGCTCCCGTCGGGGCGGGGGTAGCACAGATACGCAGTATTTT
- | - | TRBJ1-5 | TRBV7-2 | CASSLVTNNQPQHF | TGTGCCAGCAGCTTAGTGACGAATAATCAGCCCCAGCATTTT
- | - | TRBJ1-2 | TRBV7-9 | CASSLRWTDYGYTF | TGTGCCAGCAGCTTAAGGTGGACAGACTATGGCTACACCTTC
- | - | TRBJ2-4 | TRBV1 | CTSSQETVRLAKNIQYF | TGCACCAGCAGCCAAGAAACGGTTCGGTTAGCCAAAAACATTCAGTACTTC
- | - | TRBJ1-2 | TRBV6-1 | CASRMQSPNYGYTF | TGTGCCAGCAGAATGCAGAGCCCTAACTATGGCTACACCTTC
- | - | TRBJ1-1 | TRBV27 | CASTSRGTEAFF | TGTGCCAGCACCTCCAGGGGCACTGAAGCTTTCTTT
- | - | TRBJ2-5 | TRBV7-2 | CASSLSFGGETQYF | TGTGCCAGCAGCTTGTCTTTTGGGGGAGAGACCCAGTACTTC
- | - | TRBJ2-5 | TRBV19 | CASSLKPGPPRTQYF | TGTGCCAGTAGTCTGAAGCCCGGGCCCCCGCGGACCCAGTACTTC
TRBD2 | - | TRBJ2-3 | TRBV19 | CASSIVGGGDTQYF | TGTGCCAGTAGTATAGTTGGGGGAGGGGATACGCAGTATTTT
- | - | TRBJ2-7 | TRBV6-1 | CASYEGNEQYF | TGTGCCAGCTACGAGGGAAACGAGCAGTACTTC
- | few | TRBJ2-2 | TRBV6-5 | CASRASWGTGELFF | TGTGCCAGCAGGGCCAGCTGGGGCACCGGGGAGCTGTTTTTT
TRBD1 | - | TRBJ1-1 | TRBV5-8 | CASSSTGQPNTEAFF | TGTGCCAGCAGCTCCACGGGACAGCCAAACACTGAAGCTTTCTTT
- | - | TRBJ2-4 | TRBV13 | CASSLEGGLAKNIQYF | TGTGCCAGCAGCTTAGAAGGGGGACTGGCCAAAAACATTCAGTACTTC
TRBD1 | few | TRBJ1-2 | TRBV5-6 | CASSLGQGAHYGYTF | TGTGCCAGCAGCTTGGGTCAGGGGGCGCATTATGGCTACACCTTC
TRBD2 | - | TRBJ2-3 | TRBV6-1 | CASSVTSGGTDTQYF | TGTGCCAGCAGCGTGACTAGCGGGGGAACAGATACGCAGTATTTT
TRBD1 | - | TRBJ2-6 | TRBV5-1 | CASSLDRAGANVLTF | TGCGCCAGCAGCCTAGACAGGGCAGGGGCCAACGTCCTGACTTTC
- | - | TRBJ2-3 | TRBV5-4 | CASSWTPLPTDTQYF | TGTGCCAGCAGCTGGACACCCCTACCCACAGATACGCAGTATTTT
TRBD1 | - | TRBJ1-2 | TRBV19 | CASRVDRDYGYTF | TGTGCCAGTAGGGTGGACAGGGACTATGGCTACACCTTC
- | - | TRBJ1-2 | TRBV4-1 | CATHSPGSNYGYTF | TGCGCCACCCACAGCCCAGGATCGAACTATGGCTACACCTTC
- | - | TRBJ2-5 | TRBV7-2 | CASSPRGLNQETQYF | TGTGCCAGCAGCCCCCGGGGCTTAAACCAAGAGACCCAGTACTTC
TRBD2 | many | TRBJ2-1 | TRBV7-9 | CASSLAGLAGGYEQFF | TGTGCCAGCAGCTTAGCGGGGCTAGCGGGGGGGTATGAGCAGTTCTTC
- | - | TRBJ1-2 | TRBV28 | CASSLRQHGYTF | TGTGCCAGCAGTCTCCGACAGCATGGCTACACCTTC
- | - | TRBJ1-5 | TRBV4-3 | CASSQEGDGNQPQHF | TGCGCCAGCAGCCAAGAGGGGGACGGCAATCAGCCCCAGCATTTT
TRBD1 | - | TRBJ1-5 | TRBV5-1 | CASSLGTGSYQPQHF | TGCGCCAGCAGCTTGGGGACAGGGTCATATCAGCCCCAGCATTTT
TRBD2 | - | TRBJ2-1 | TRBV5-6 | CASSPSLAGGLNEQFF | TGTGCCAGCAGCCCGTCCCTAGCGGGGGGGTTGAATGAGCAGTTCTTC
TRBD1 | - | TRBJ1-2 | TRBV27 | CASSKQGSRGYTF | TGTGCCAGCAGTAAACAGGGGTCTCGGGGCTACACCTTC
- | few | TRBJ1-2 | TRBV25-1 | CASSVDGGYGYTF | TGTGCCAGCAGTGTCGACGGGGGTTATGGCTACACCTTC
TRBD2 | few | TRBJ2-5 | TRBV5-1 | CASSLRRAGGNQETQYF | TGCGCCAGCAGCTTGAGAAGGGCGGGGGGGAACCAAGAGACCCAGTACTTC
- | once | TRBJ1-2 | TRBV23-1 | CASSQSEGLWLNTF | TGCGCCAGCAGTCAATCGGAGGGTTTATGGCTGAACACCTTC
- | - | TRBJ1-6 | TRBV2 | CASSHPRAPLHF | TGTGCCAGCAGTCATCCCAGGGCACCCCTCCACTTT
TRBD1 | once | TRBJ1-2 | TRBV7-9 | CASSSDRGGYTF | TGTGCCAGCAGCTCCGACAGGGGTGGCTACACCTTC
- | once | TRBJ1-5 | TRBV30 | CAWSVWGARKDQPQHF | TGTGCCTGGAGTGTATGGGGGGCTAGAAAGGATCAGCCCCAGCATTTT
- | - | TRBJ1-1 | TRBV10-2 | CASRGEGLMDTEAFF | TGCGCCAGCCGGGGGGAGGGGTTGATGGACACTGAAGCTTTCTTT
TRBD2 | - | TRBJ2-5 | TRBV7-2 | CASSLSASGETQYF | TGTGCCAGCAGCTTATCCGCTAGCGGAGAGACCCAGTACTTC
- | - | TRBJ1-5 | TRBV19 | CASSQGDALGQPQHF | TGTGCCAGTAGTCAAGGGGACGCCCTGGGGCAGCCCCAGCATTTT
- | - | TRBJ1-6 | TRBV5-1 | CASSPGTSGVTYNSPLHF | TGCGCCAGCAGCCCTGGAACCTCGGGAGTTACGTATAATTCACCCCTCCACTTT
- | - | TRBJ1-1 | TRBV5-6 | CASSPSGRGLTEAFF | TGTGCCAGCAGCCCGTCGGGTAGAGGGCTCACTGAAGCTTTCTTT
TRBD2 | - | TRBJ2-2 | TRBV7-2 | CASSLLMTSGTGELFF | TGTGCCAGCAGCTTATTAATGACTAGCGGGACCGGGGAGCTGTTTTTT
- | few | TRBJ2-3 | TRBV28 | CASSTGLTDTQYF | TGTGCCAGCAGTACGGGACTCACAGATACGCAGTATTTT
TRBD1 | - | TRBJ2-3 | TRBV10-2 | CASNHPGQGPVTQYF | TGCGCCAGCAATCATCCGGGACAGGGCCCAGTTACGCAGTATTTT
- | - | TRBJ1-1 | TRBV6-1 | CASSELSVNTEAFF | TGTGCCAGCAGTGAACTGAGCGTGAACACTGAAGCTTTCTTT
- | - | TRBJ1-5 | TRBV15 | CATSRGGGNQPQHF | TGTGCCACCAGCAGAGGCGGGGGTAATCAGCCCCAGCATTTT
- | - | TRBJ1-5 | TRBV6-6 | CASSPSGSNQPQHF | TGTGCCAGCAGCCCTTCCGGTAGCAATCAGCCCCAGCATTTT
- | - | TRBJ2-4 | TRBV5-1 | CASSLQPGGSLGAKNIQYF | TGCGCCAGCAGCTTGCAGCCCGGGGGATCTCTTGGAGCCAAAAACATTCAGTACTTC
- | - | TRBJ1-2 | TRBV4-3 | CASSQAAAGGDRGYTF | TGCGCCAGCAGCCAAGCCGCCGCAGGAGGAGACAGGGGCTACACCTTC
TRBD1 | - | TRBJ1-5 | TRBV5-6 | CASSYGQASGNQPQHF | TGTGCCAGCAGCTACGGACAGGCCTCGGGCAATCAGCCCCAGCATTTT
- | - | TRBJ2-5 | TRBV20-1 | CSLRTQETQYF | TGCAGTCTACGGACCCAAGAGACCCAGTACTTC
- | once | TRBJ1-2 | TRBV27 | CASSFTSTLQGRMYYGYTF | TGTGCCAGCAGTTTTACCTCAACTTTACAGGGCCGTATGTACTATGGCTACACCTTC
TRBD1 | - | TRBJ2-1 | TRBV4-2 | CASSQPGTGDYNEQFF | TGTGCCAGCAGCCAGCCCGGGACAGGCGACTACAATGAGCAGTTCTTC
TRBD1 | few | TRBJ1-4 | TRBV7-9 | CASSLGTGDSEKLFF | TGTGCCAGCAGCCTCGGGACAGGGGATAGTGAAAAACTGTTTTTT